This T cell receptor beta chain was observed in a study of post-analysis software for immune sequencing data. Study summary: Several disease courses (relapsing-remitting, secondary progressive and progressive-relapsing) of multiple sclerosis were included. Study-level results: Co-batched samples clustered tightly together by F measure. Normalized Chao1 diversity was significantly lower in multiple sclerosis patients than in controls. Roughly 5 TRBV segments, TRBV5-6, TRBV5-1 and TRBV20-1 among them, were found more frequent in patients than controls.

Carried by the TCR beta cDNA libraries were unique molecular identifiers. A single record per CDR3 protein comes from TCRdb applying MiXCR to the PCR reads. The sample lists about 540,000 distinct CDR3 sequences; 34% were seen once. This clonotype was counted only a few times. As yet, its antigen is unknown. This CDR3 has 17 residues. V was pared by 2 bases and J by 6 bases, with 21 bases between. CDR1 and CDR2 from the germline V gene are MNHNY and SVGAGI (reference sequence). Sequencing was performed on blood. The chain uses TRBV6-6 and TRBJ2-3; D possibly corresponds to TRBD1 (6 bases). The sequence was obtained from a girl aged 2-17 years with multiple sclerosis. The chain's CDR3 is CASSYAPQDSRRDTQYF. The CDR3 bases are TGTGCCAGCAGTTACGCCCCGCAGGACAGCCGGAGGGATACGCAGTATTTT.